A single T cell receptor (beta chain) is shown here with its context. Its antigen is unknown. CDR1 and CDR2 from the germline V gene are SNHLY and FYNNEI. This CDR3 spans 15 amino acids. The V end was cut by 2 bases, the J end by 0 bases, with 8 bases between. PCR involved 60 Vbeta and 13 Jbeta primers. TCRdb's table, derived via immunoSEQ multiplex PCR, lists solely in-frame clones and lacks some. The data contain 100,000 or so clones, 75% of them singletons. These data are taken from a study of cytomegalovirus exposure and HLA in healthy donors. Background on the study: Among approximately 390 genotyped donors, approximately 80% fell in the Caucasian-associated ancestry cluster. The study, taken as a whole, reports: There was a cluster of highly shared sequence variants that was likely a sequencing artifact.

Donors counted as nominally healthy when sampled, yet unrecorded immune exposures were likely. Source material: PBMCs. The chain is built from TRBV2 and TRBJ1-5; possibly TRBD1 for D (6 bases). The sequence came from a man aged 45-65 years in good health and CMV-seronegative. CDR3 amino acids: CASSEQGPSNQPQHF. The CDR3, as DNA: TGTGCCAGCAGTGAACAGGGGCCTAGCAATCAGCCCCAGCATTTT.